This T cell receptor beta chain was sequenced for a study of cytomegalovirus exposure and HLA in healthy donors (dated by TCRdb to the late 2010s). Some background on the complete study: In an earlier analysis of about 560 of the donors, approximately 260 Gb of sequence data and 120 million or so unique TCR beta sequences from 150 million to 200 million T cells were reported. Roughly 290 gigabases of sequencing data and roughly 81 million unique TCR sequences made up an early release that covered nearly 650 HLA-typed donors. Of the 300 to 500 genotyped donors, 65% to 90% were placed in the genetic ancestry cluster associated with self-reported Caucasian donors. The study was designed to test whether signatures of past pathogen exposure could be identified by cataloging public T cell receptors. Using immunosequencing, the study profiled T cell repertoires from about 610 subjects and related those repertoires to cytomegalovirus serostatus. Along with the roughly 700-subject first cohort, a separate validation cohort of over a hundred different subjects was used. To predict cytomegalovirus infection status, the study combined high-throughput TCR immunosequencing, statistical association of individual TCRs with disease status, and machine learning. In a later analysis, previously published TCR beta repertoires from 666 donors were re-analyzed and high-resolution HLA genotyping was added so that TCR occurrence patterns could be studied. Rather than using new phenotypic data, the later analysis identified candidate immune exposures from TCR beta sequences and from how often those sequences occurred across donors. To decide whether each TCR beta V gene segment behaved as functional or pseudogenic, an earlier analysis of some 600 of the donors relied on high-throughput TCR beta sequencing. Alongside the repertoire data, information on donor age, sex, ethnicity and CMV serostatus was compiled. Genome-wide SNP genotypes for about 55% of the roughly 670 donors were used in a later genetic analysis, which treated that subset as a discovery cohort. All discovery cohort repertoires had been generated on a single sequencing platform. Class I and class II HLA loci were covered by the typing at four-digit resolution. The number of donors typed differed by locus, with roughly 629-640 for A, B, C, DRB1 and DQB1, roughly 550 for DQA1, about 610 for DPA1, and some 450 for DPB1. Four or five DR-DQ haplotypes were treated as single units for association and clustering because of strong linkage in the cohort. Among about 390 genotyped donors of the cohort, an average of approximately 230,000 unique TCR beta nucleotide sequences were sequenced per donor, approximately 20% of them non-productive. What the work shows at the level of the full study, not this receptor alone: In the study, some 160 TCR beta chains were listed as associated with cytomegalovirus. The authors suggested that the approach could potentially be extended to other disease states and immunological phenotypes. A later analysis associated 16,951 TCR beta sequences with specific HLA alleles at a false discovery rate of 0.05. Because counts were too low, roughly 18 rarely observed V segments, including chromosome 9 orphons, were left out of the earlier analysis of a few hundred of the donors. The cohort was sequenced for TCR beta chains only, and without alpha or paired-chain data the features that could be detected were limited. Cytomegalovirus status was reported to be diagnosed by the classifier with high specificity and sensitivity in both the original and validation cohorts. Presence/absence analyses assumed roughly uniform sequencing depth across donors, an assumption that may not hold. Across donors, most TCR sequences were observed very rarely, whereas some public TCRs were present in many individuals. According to a later genetic analysis, donors in an Asian-associated ancestry cluster had fewer N-insertions in productive TCRs than the approximately 630-donor mean. A few of the identified cytomegalovirus-associated TCR beta chains were confirmed in vitro to be specific for cytomegalovirus antigens. Immune exposure information for the cohort was limited to CMV serostatus. In a later analysis, TCR association rates were found to vary across HLA loci, with the most associated TCRs seen for DRB1 alleles and the fewest for HLA-C alleles. An association between a missense DCLRE1C variant and V-gene and J-gene trimming of TCR beta chains was found in a later genetic analysis and replicated in an independent cohort. Correlated functional status among segregating V segments might be attributable to linkage disequilibrium, but an unknown experimental factor could not be ruled out. In a later analysis, HLA-associated TCR beta chains showed more clonal expansion and lower generation probabilities than non-associated chains that were equally common. Strong co-occurrence of HLA alleles, especially DR and DQ, made assigning TCR associations to individual alleles difficult. Because the 87-base-pair reads could not distinguish some IMGT-functional V segments, including TRBV6-2 and TRBV6-3, those segments were excluded. In an earlier analysis of over 550 of the donors, most TCR beta V segments were observed in productive rearrangements about 90% or about 30% of the time, broadly matching IMGT annotations. A cluster of highly shared sequence variants was judged likely to represent a technical artifact of the sequencing pipeline. Because HLA typing was missing for some donors at each locus, association tests included only the typed subset. Several of the top co-occurrence clusters appeared to be linked to parvovirus B19, influenza, CMV and Epstein-Barr virus, according to a later analysis. According to a later analysis, most CMV-associated TCR beta chains appeared to be HLA-restricted, and the HLA associations seemed to be driven largely by CMV exposure. A further reported finding was that TCR beta sequences accurately predicted the HLA-A and HLA-B alleles for most subjects in the first cohort.

The library was generated by the immunoSEQ multiplex PCR assay. A mixture of 60 forward primers for TCR Vbeta segments and 13 reverse primers for TCR Jbeta segments was used in the multiplex PCR. Amplification of the CDR3 region of rearranged TCR beta genes was performed with a multiplex PCR assay on genomic DNA. The amplified TCR beta libraries were sequenced on the Illumina HiSeq System as 87-base-pair reads. In the source study's methods: A later analysis tallied around 80 million unique TCR beta chains across the approximately 670 repertoires, and some 10 million of those chains were shared by two or more donors. Raw reads were error-corrected and collapsed into unique sequences by a nearest-neighbor algorithm in which closely related sequences were merged to remove PCR and sequencing errors. V, D and J gene segments were assigned by aligning CDR3 sequences to IMGT reference sequences. For a sequence to be retained, at least a six-nucleotide match to both a V gene segment and a J gene segment was required. A rearrangement counted as productive if the CDR3 had no stop codons and remained in frame with V and J, and every other rearrangement counted as non-productive. CDR3 was defined by IMGT convention, running from the second conserved V-encoded cysteine to the conserved J-encoded phenylalanine. In an earlier analysis of more than 550 of the donors, sequences lacking an unambiguous match to a single V gene segment were excluded. An earlier analysis of a few hundred of the donors classified V segments as functional when productive rearrangements were above 56.7% and as segregating when the standard deviation between donors was above 5%. A statistical classification framework was developed to diagnose cytomegalovirus status using the catalog of TCR beta chain sequences. V and J gene assignment, in a later analysis, came from comparing TCR nucleotide sequences with IMGT/GENE-DB human TR gene sequences. In a later analysis, CDR3 sequences and most-parsimonious VDJ recombination scenarios were assigned using the TCRdist pipeline. In a later analysis, each TCR beta chain was defined by its CDR3 amino acid sequence together with its V-gene family, and reads without a unique V-gene family were excluded. To address suspected cross-contamination and a sequencing artifact, a later analysis removed a few hundred highly shared, low-generation-probability nucleotide sequences. In a later analysis, a clonal expansion index for each public chain was calculated from normalized within-repertoire ranks of inferred template counts. A later analysis computed generation probabilities with a VDJ recombination model fitted to out-of-frame rearrangements, and checked the results against IGoR. Hypergeometric tests were used in a later analysis to score TCR-TCR, TCR-HLA and TCR-CMV co-occurrence, with a repertoire-size bias correction applied to the TCR pairs. In a later analysis, false discovery rates were estimated by permuting HLA or CMV assignments 20 times. In a later analysis, co-occurring TCRs were grouped with DBSCAN, and TCRdist sequence similarity was added when clustering was performed within HLA-allele-positive subsets. For co-occurrence clustering, repertoires with fewer than 30,000 or more than 120,000 public chains were excluded, along with five or six repertoires with anomalous nucleotide sharing. TCRdb re-hosts the immuneACCESS table, in-frame sequences only. Its copies lack some clones; in the studies checked, an unresolved V gene accounts for under half of them, and the cause for the rest is not known. Clone size and the V and J calls come from that table; the DNA yielded D and trimming. The sample table lists fewer than 250,000 clones, roughly 80% of them with a count of one. Clones ranked in the top ten supply around 4% of the sample.

V trim: 2 bases; J trim: 4 bases; unmatched bases: 3. There are 15 amino acids in the CDR3, from cysteine to phenylalanine inclusive. Of the read, only the CDR3 DNA is kept; its 45 bases are in frame from base 1. CDR1 KGHSH and CDR2 LQKENI are derived from the germline V gene. Note on this clone: What this receptor recognizes is not known. No base-level quality is on record; no much larger clone is a single base apart.

The cohort consisted of 670 or so healthy bone marrow donors. All cohort members were sampled while nominally healthy, although unrecorded immune exposures were likely present. The donor tested CMV seronegative and was one of the 352 seronegative cohort members. Each donor provided a peripheral blood sample, and peripheral blood mononuclear cells were used for TCR beta sequencing. Genomic DNA extraction from the blood cell samples was performed with the Qiagen DNeasy Blood Extraction Kit. The source material was PBMCs. The sequence came from a male donor in good health and CMV-seronegative. The sequence links TRBV18 to TRBJ2-5; 11 junctional bases match TRBD1. Here is the DNA: TGTGCCAGCTCACCAACCGGGACAGGGGGAGAGACCCAGTACTTC. Translated, it gives CASSPTGTGGETQYF.